Listed below are T cell receptor beta chains from one sample, sequenced in a study of T-cell memory formation after mild COVID-19. TCRdb processed the 5' RACE reads anew with MiXCR; each CDR3 protein has one entry. Altogether roughly 480,000 distinct CDR3 sequences are present, 25% being singletons, with the ten largest covering around 13%. Material: PBMCs or a T cell subset sorted from them (not recorded which). These receptors were taken from an adult woman who had mild COVID-19 (a few samples of this study predate the infection). Cell type and time point are not known. Each CDR3 is given without its conserved first and last residue.

J	V	CDR3
TRBJ1-2	TRBV24-1	ATSDSGQRVYGYT
TRBJ2-3	TRBV29-1	SVAGQHTDTQY
TRBJ2-7	TRBV4-3	ASSQVGGLHYEQY
TRBJ2-7	TRBV7-6	ASSRTNGVYEQY
TRBJ2-2	TRBV7-2	ASSFGLAGGGELF
TRBJ2-7	TRBV20-1	SAVEGGGEGLEQY
TRBJ2-7	TRBV6-2/TRBV6-3	ASNLQTGPTYEQY
TRBJ2-7	TRBV3-1	ASSKAVHDEQY
TRBJ2-5	TRBV11-2	ASSLGRGRFQETQY
TRBJ1-2	TRBV29-1	SVGQGDYGYT
TRBJ2-7	TRBV20-1	SARDSRVSYEQY
TRBJ2-3	TRBV12-3/TRBV12-4	ASSSLRGGDTQY
TRBJ2-7	TRBV10-3	AAATGSYEQY
TRBJ1-6	TRBV2	ASVGTVNSPLH
TRBJ2-7	TRBV6-2/TRBV6-3	ASTDLGQGASYEQY
TRBJ1-5	TRBV15	ATSPLGGGQPQH
TRBJ1-5	TRBV20-1	SARKDRAVQPQH
TRBJ2-2	TRBV20-1	SARDRVVTGELF
TRBJ2-7	TRBV19	ASSIVRGSGYEQY
TRBJ2-7	TRBV12-3/TRBV12-4	ASSGHPEEVDTEQY
TRBJ2-7	TRBV25-1	ASNDPQVGYEQY
TRBJ1-4	TRBV21-1	ASSKTLEGVKGEKLF
TRBJ1-2	TRBV29-1	SVRVPSAYGYT
TRBJ2-1	TRBV7-3	ASSSSSGSYNEQF
TRBJ1-3	TRBV12-3/TRBV12-4	ASSLGYRGGNTIY
TRBJ2-1	TRBV7-2	ASSFRIEQF
TRBJ2-7	TRBV18	ASSMGNGEQY
TRBJ2-1	TRBV11-3	ASSPGTSGRALSEQF
TRBJ1-2	TRBV20-1	SAREDSNYGYT
TRBJ2-2	TRBV23-1	ASSQNPGTGNTGELF
TRBJ2-5	TRBV5-1	ASSFDRVKETQY
TRBJ2-1	TRBV9	ASSVEDYNEQF
TRBJ2-2	TRBV9	ASSPVSFAGELF
TRBJ1-1	TRBV12-3/TRBV12-4	ASSLNPTGVTEAF
TRBJ1-5	TRBV3-1	ASSQHGGMQPQH
TRBJ1-4	TRBV3-1	ASSQGGTGGEKLF
TRBJ1-2	TRBV20-1	SGVNNYGYT
TRBJ2-7	TRBV20-1	SAREMVAGGPHEQY
TRBJ2-1	TRBV4-2	ASSQDNRALNEQF
TRBJ2-5	TRBV2	ASSYTLDSPGTQY
TRBJ2-1	TRBV15	ATSRPLWNEQF
TRBJ2-3	TRBV5-1	ASSPDQTTDTQY
TRBJ2-1	TRBV4-1	ASSQVASNPQQF
TRBJ2-7	TRBV6-8	ASSFHRDRVSYEQY
TRBJ2-1	TRBV11-3	ASSSEGLADTYNEQF
TRBJ2-4	TRBV10-3	AISESVEGLAKNIQY
TRBJ2-2	TRBV12-3/TRBV12-4	ASRNSGRAVTGELF
TRBJ2-7	TRBV11-2	ASSLLSGGWEQY
TRBJ2-1	TRBV20-1	SASGLISGSSYNEQF
TRBJ2-5	TRBV15	ATSKQGLETQY
TRBJ2-5	TRBV24-1	ATSPSLAGYQETQY
TRBJ2-7	TRBV14	ASSQDKMGRGLEQY
TRBJ1-1	TRBV4-1	ASSQAALGRGNNRGEAF
TRBJ2-7	TRBV12-3/TRBV12-4	ASSFRDRYYEQY
TRBJ2-7	TRBV5-6	ASSFTRAWTSGGDYEQY
TRBJ2-3	TRBV2	ASSEVAGQGVGDTQY
TRBJ1-4	TRBV19	ASMEMGRANEKLF